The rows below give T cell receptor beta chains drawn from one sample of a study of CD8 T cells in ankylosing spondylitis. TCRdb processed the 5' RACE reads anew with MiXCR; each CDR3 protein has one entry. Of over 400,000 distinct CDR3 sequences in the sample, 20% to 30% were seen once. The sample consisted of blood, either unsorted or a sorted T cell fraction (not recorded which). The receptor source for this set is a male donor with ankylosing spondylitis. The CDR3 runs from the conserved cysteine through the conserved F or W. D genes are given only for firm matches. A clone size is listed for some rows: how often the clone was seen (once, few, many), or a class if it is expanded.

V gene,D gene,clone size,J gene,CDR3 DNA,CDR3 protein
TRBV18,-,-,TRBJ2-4,TGTGCCAGCTCACCACCCGGGAGTGCGGCCAAAAACATTCAGTACTTC,CASSPPGSAAKNIQYF
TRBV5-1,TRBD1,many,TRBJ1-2,TGCGCCAGCAGCTTGACCTGGACAGGGACCTATGGCTACACCTTC,CASSLTWTGTYGYTF
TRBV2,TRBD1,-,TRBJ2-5,TGTGCCAGCAGCGCAACCCTGACAGGGATCCAAGAGACCCAGTACTTC,CASSATLTGIQETQYF
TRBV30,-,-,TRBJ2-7,TGTGCCTGGAGTCGGGGATTCGGCGGCTACGAGCAGTACTTC,CAWSRGFGGYEQYF
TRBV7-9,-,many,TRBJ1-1,TGTGCCAGCAGCTTACAGGAGAACACTGAAGCTTTCTTT,CASSLQENTEAFF
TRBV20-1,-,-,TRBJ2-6,TGCAGTGCTGGATCGGTCGCTGGGGCCAACGTCCTGACTTTC,CSAGSVAGANVLTF
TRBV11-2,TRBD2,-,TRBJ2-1,TGTGCCAGCAGCCTATATGGGGCGGGAGGTTTAGGTGAGCAGTTCTTC,CASSLYGAGGLGEQFF
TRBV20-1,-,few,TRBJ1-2,TGCAGTGCCAGTTTCAGCTATGGCTACACCTTC,CSASFSYGYTF
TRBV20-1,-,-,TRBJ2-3,TGCAGTGCAAGGGTAGCAGAGGGGCGGACAGATACGCAGTATTTT,CSARVAEGRTDTQYF
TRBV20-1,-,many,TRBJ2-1,TGCAGTGCTAGAAAACAGGGTCCCTACAATGAGCAGTTCTTC,CSARKQGPYNEQFF
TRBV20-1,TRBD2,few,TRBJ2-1,TGCAGTGCTAGCCCCTGGGGAGGGAGGAAACGGAGCTCCTACAATGAGCAGTTCTTC,CSASPWGGRKRSSYNEQFF